The source of this T cell receptor (beta chain) is a study of identical twins. Study outcomes and limitations: It was possible that invariant MAIT and iNKT cells partly confounded the zero-insertion analyses.

This CDR3 has 15 residues. Trimming left V 3 bases short and J 1 base short, with 11 bases between. Per the germline V gene, CDR1 is SGHVS and CDR2 is FQNEAQ. This clonotype was seen only a few times. The antigen remains undetermined. TCRdb redid the calling of the 5' RACE reads with MiXCR, one entry per CDR3 protein. The sample consists of approximately 490,000 distinct CDR3 sequences, around 22% of them appearing once. The same data also went into a second study, on yellow fever vaccine responses in identical twins.

The genes are TRBV7-8 and TRBJ2-3; the D is unclear. This receptor was identified in a woman aged 18-35 years in good health. The sequenced sample consisted of CD4+ T cells sorted from blood. CDR3 sequence: CASSLSAARTDTQYF. CDR3 bases: TGTGCCAGCAGCTTGTCGGCCGCCCGCACAGATACGCAGTATTTT. Supplemented by reference TRBV7-8 and TRBJ2-3, the full variable domain reads GAGVSQSPRYKVAKRGQDVALRCDPISGHVSLFWYQQALGQGPEFLTYFQNEAQLDKSGLPSDRFFAERPEGSVSTLKIQRTQQEDSAVYLCASSLSAARTDTQYFGPGTRLTVL.